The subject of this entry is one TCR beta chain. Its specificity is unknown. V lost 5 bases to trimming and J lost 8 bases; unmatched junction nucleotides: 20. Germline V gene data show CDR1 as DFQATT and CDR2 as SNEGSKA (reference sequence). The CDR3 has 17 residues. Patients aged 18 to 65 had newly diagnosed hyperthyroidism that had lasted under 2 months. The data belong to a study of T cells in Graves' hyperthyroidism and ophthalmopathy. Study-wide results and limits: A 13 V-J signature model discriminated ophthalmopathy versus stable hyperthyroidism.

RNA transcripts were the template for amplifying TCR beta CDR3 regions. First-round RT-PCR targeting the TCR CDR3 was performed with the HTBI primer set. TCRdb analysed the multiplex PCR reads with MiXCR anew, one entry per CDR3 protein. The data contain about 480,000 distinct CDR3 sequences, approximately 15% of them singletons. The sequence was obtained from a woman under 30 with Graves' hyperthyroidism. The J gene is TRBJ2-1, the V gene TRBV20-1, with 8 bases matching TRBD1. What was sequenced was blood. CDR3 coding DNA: TGCAGTGCTCCCACCCTCCGGACAGGGTTTTTTATAGATGAGCAGTTCTTC. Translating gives CSAPTLRTGFFIDEQFF.